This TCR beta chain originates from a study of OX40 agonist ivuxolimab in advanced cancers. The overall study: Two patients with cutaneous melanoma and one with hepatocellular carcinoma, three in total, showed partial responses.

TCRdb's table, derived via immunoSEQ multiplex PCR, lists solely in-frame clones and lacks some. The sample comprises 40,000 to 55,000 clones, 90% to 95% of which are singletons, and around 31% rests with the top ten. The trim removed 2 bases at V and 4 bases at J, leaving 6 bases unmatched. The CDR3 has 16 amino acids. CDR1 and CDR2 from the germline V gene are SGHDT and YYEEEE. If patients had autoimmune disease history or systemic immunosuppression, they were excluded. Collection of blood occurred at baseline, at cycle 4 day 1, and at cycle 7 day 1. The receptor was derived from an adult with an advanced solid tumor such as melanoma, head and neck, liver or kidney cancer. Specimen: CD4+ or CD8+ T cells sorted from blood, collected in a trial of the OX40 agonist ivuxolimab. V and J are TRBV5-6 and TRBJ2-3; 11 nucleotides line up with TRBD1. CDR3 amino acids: CASSFRDRGTADTQYF. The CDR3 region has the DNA TGTGCCAGCAGCTTCCGGGACAGGGGGACGGCAGATACGCAGTATTTT.